This T cell receptor (beta chain) was recovered during a study of T-cell reconstitution after alpha-beta-depleted transplantation in children. The V end lost 2 bases, the J end lost 1 base, and 9 bases lay between the germline ends. The CDR3 extends over 15 amino acids. The V gene's germline CDR1 is MGHRA and CDR2 YSYEKL. This clonotype was seen ten or more times. Its specificity is not known. Study findings and constraints: At the one-year point after transplant, T-cell counts and TCRbeta diversity were found to come mostly from T cells that had been newly produced. At around two months after transplant, the alpha-beta T cells were reportedly derived from several hundred expanded clones that came from non-depleted graft cells. Surviving recipient T cells and thymic progenitors accounted for the high day-60 TCRbeta diversity observed in some patients.

A TCRbeta library incorporating unique molecular identifiers was prepared. Each CDR3 protein gets one entry after TCRdb re-called the PCR reads with MiXCR. This sample carries 750,000 to 950,000 distinct CDR3 sequences, 15% to 20% of them seen once, and the ten largest clones take approximately 5%. The chain carries TRBV4-1 and TRBJ2-1; D is unresolved. The material sequenced was PBMCs, mostly from graft donor cells, taken 360 days after TCRalphabeta/CD19-depleted stem cell transplant. The TCR comes from a male patient between 5 and 17 years old who had a stem cell transplant for acute lymphoblastic leukemia, so the T cells may come from the graft donor. CDR3 loop: CASSQIPLSYNEQFF. CDR3 bases: TGCGCCAGCAGCCAAATACCACTGTCCTACAATGAGCAGTTCTTC.